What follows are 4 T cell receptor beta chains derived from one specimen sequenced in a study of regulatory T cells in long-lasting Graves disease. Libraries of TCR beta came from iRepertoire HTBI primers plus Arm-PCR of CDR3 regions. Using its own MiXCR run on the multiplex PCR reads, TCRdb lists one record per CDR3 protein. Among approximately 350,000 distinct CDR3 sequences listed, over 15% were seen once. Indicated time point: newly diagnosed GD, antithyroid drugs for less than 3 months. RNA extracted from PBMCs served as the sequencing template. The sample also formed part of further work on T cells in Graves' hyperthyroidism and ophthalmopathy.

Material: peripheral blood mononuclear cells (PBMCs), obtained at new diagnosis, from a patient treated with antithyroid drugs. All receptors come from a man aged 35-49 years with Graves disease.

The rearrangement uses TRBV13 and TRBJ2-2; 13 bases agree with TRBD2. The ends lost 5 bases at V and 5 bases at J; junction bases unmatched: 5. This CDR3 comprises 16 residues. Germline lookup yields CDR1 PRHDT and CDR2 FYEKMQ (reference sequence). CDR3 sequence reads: CASSTGLAGSTGELFF. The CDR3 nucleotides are TGTGCCAGCAGCACGGGACTAGCGGGAAGTACCGGGGAGCTGTTTTTT.

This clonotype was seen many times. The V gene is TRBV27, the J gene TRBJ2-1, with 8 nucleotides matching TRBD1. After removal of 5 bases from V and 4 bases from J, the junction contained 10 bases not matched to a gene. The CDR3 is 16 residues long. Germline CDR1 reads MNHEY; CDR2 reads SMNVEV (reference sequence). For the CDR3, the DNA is TGTGCCAGCAGTGACAGGGGAGTCCCATTTTACAATGAGCAGTTCTTC. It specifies CASSDRGVPFYNEQFF.

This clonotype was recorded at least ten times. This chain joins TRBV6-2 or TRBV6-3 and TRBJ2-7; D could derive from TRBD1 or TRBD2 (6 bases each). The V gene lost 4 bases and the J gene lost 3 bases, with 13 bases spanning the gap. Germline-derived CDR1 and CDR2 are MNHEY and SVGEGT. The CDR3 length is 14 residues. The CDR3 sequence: CASSSGGSIYEQYF. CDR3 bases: TGTGCCAGCAGTTCCGGGGGCAGTATCTACGAGCAGTACTTC.

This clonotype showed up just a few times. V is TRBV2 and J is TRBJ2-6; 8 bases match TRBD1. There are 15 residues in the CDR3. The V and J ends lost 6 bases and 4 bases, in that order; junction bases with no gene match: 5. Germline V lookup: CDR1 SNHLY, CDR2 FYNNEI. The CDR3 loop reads CASRETGAGANVLTF. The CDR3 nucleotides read TGTGCCAGCAGGGAGACAGGGGCCGGGGCCAACGTCCTGACTTTC.